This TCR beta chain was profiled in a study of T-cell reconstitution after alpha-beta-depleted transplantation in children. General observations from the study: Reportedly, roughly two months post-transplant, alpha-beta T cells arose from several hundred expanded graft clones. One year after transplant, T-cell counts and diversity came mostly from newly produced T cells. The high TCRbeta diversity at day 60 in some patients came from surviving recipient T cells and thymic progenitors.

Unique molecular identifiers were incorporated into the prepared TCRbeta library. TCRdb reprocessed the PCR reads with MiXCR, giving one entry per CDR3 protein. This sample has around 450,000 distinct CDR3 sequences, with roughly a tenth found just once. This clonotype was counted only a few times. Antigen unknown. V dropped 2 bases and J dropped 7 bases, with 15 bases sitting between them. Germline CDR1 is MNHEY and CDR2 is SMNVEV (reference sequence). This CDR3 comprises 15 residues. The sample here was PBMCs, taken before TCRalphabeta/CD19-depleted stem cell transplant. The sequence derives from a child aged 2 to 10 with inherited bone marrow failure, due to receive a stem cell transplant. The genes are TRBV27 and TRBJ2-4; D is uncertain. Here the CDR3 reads CASSLGSPGLNIQYF. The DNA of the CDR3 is TGTGCCAGCAGTTTAGGGTCTCCAGGTTTGAACATTCAGTACTTC.